The sequence of this T cell receptor beta chain was determined in a study of shared clonotypes between healthy human individuals. Germline CDR1 and CDR2: SEHNR and FQNEAQ (reference sequence). This CDR3 is built from 13 residues. V lost 7 bases, J lost 1 base, and 10 bases lay in between. Deep-level assay runs were performed. Ten immunoSEQ deep assay plates served to sequence unsorted PBMC DNA. Original data processing: Junction-only immunoSEQ sequences carried no quality scores, so filtering differed. TCRdb keeps only in-frame clones here, not all; method: immunoSEQ multiplex PCR. V, J and clone size were drawn from that table, and D and trimming were deduced from the DNA. In the table there are roughly 480,000 clones, less than 80% of which are singletons. Adults of Caucasian background living in Nashville, Tennessee made up all donors.

This receptor was taken from a middle-aged woman in good health. Some clones in this sample may be carry-over from other donors' samples. The sequencing input was PBMCs. The chain is built from TRBV7-9 and TRBJ1-1; D is unresolved. The CDR3 sequence is CASNQTPNTEAFF. The CDR3 bases are TGTGCCAGCAACCAGACTCCGAACACTGAAGCTTTCTTT.